This entry concerns a single TCR beta chain. Which antigen it targets is not known. Base qualities are not provided; no much larger clone lies one nucleotide away. This sample is drawn from a study of blood T cell repertoires in COVID-19 (dated by TCRdb to the early 2020s). For the study in its entirety: Samples covering the acute and convalescent phases of COVID-19 were provided by collaborators in the United States, Italy and Spain. The prospective study material was composed of cDNA or gDNA derived from T cells, B-cell-depleted T cells, or PBMCs. The sample metadata nearly always contained a de-identified subject ID, COVID-19 status, age in years and sex. Samples were obtained from the ongoing ImmuneRACE study (first 160 participants) and from 1,254 subjects provided by 6 global collaborators. Subjects who had been exposed to COVID-19, were actively infected with it, or had recovered from it provided the deeply sampled blood TCRbeta repertoires that made up the dataset. Where available, HLA class I and class II types were taken from metadata supplied by the sample provider and were not determined by assay-based typing. A freely available public database, intended as a resource for researchers studying the immune response to SARS-CoV-2, is where the repertoires were released.

Overall study outcomes, separate from this receptor: How much clinical and demographic metadata was included differed by source and by participant, and the metadata was provided uncurated.

TCRbeta CDR3 regions were amplified from genomic DNA using the immunoSEQ Assay, a bias-controlled multiplex PCR. Concerning the study's data processing: Nucleated cell counts per sample were estimated from amplification of reference gene primers within the assay. To quantify the absolute abundance of each unique TCRbeta CDR3 rearrangement, sequence reads were collapsed and filtered. For each sample, productive Simpson clonality was calculated as the square root of Simpson's diversity index over productive rearrangements. TCRdb took this table from immuneACCESS and kept in-frame rearrangements with V and J called. Such tables lack part of the clones; where checked against another copy, unresolved V genes explain under half of the gap, and the rest is unexplained. V, J and clone size are those of that table, while D and trimming were read from the DNA. The sample table records roughly 230,000 clones; about 85% of these occur just once. The biggest ten clones account for around 6.3% of the sample.

The CDR3 sequence holds 13 residues, the cysteine and phenylalanine included. Kept here is only the CDR3 DNA, which spans 39 bases and is read in frame from base 1. The trim is 6 bases for V and 1 base for J, with a gap of 10 bases between the germline ends. From a lookup of the germline V gene (reference sequence), CDR1 and CDR2 are MNHEY and SMNVEV. Enrolling through a virtual design, the prospective study's participants ranged in age from roughly 18 to 95 years and lived across approximately 25 United States geographic areas. In the prospective study, participants were assigned to cohorts based on the clinical history participants reported in a screening survey and a study questionnaire. Exposed participants had been in contact, within 2 weeks of entering the study, with a person who had a PCR-confirmed or clinician-diagnosed case of COVID-19. Each participant in the prospective study had whole blood, serum and a nasopharyngeal or oropharyngeal swab collected by mobile phlebotomists. Over an approximately 2-month period, participants in the prospective study had the option of providing additional blood draws and questionnaires. Before DNA extraction, prospective study blood samples were shipped either frozen or at room temperature.

Sample: PBMCs or T cells enriched from blood (not recorded which). This receptor was obtained from a woman between 50 and 59 years old who had been exposed to COVID-19. This chain joins TRBV27 to TRBJ2-7; the D gene is not confidently resolved. Read as DNA, the sequence is TGTGCCAGCAGCGCCAGGAATTCCTACGAGCAGTACTTC. It is translated as CASSARNSYEQYF.